The sequence of this T cell receptor (beta chain) was determined in a study of a mutant IDH1 vaccine in newly diagnosed glioma. Whole-study context: Vaccine administration was initiated 4-6 weeks following radiotherapy alone, or with temozolomide cycles.

The CDR3 loop spans 13 amino acids. Trimming took 8 bases from V and 2 from J, leaving 10 bases between them. CDR1 is MNHNS, CDR2 SASEGT, per germline. Concerning this clone itself: Its antigen is as yet unknown.

The assay was immunoSEQ multiplex PCR, and TCRdb's table has in-frame clones only and misses some. The sample comprises tens of thousands of clones, over 60% of which are singletons, and 10% to 15% rests with the top ten. Time point specified: week 35, safety follow-up. All doses held 300 ug of mutant IDH1 20-mer peptide, with topical imiquimod. V usage is TRBV6-1 and J usage is TRBJ1-3; no firm D call. The TCR sequence derives from a man aged 35-49 years with glioma. Specimen: PBMCs, collected from a glioma patient whose treatment included an IDH1 peptide vaccine. For the CDR3, the DNA is TGTGCCAGCCTAGGGCAGCCTGGAAACACCATATATTTT. Its translation: CASLGQPGNTIYF.